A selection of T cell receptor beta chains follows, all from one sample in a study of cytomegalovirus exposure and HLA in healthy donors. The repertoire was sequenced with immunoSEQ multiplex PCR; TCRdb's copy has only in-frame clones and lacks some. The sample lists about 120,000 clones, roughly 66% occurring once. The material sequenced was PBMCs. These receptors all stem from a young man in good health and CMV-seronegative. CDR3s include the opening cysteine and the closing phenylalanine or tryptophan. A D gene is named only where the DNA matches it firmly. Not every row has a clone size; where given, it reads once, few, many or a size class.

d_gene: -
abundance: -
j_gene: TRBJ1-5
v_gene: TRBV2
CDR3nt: TGTGCCAGCCAGGGGTCGAATCAGCCCCAGCATTTT
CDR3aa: CASQGSNQPQHF

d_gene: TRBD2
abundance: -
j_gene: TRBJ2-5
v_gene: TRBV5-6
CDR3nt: TGTGCCAGCCGGACGGGGGCGGGGGGGGAGACCCAGTACTTC
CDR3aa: CASRTGAGGETQYF

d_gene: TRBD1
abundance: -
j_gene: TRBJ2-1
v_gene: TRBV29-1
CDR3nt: TGCAGCGCTCGGAACAGGGGGGACAATGAGCAGTTCTTC
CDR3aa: CSARNRGDNEQFF

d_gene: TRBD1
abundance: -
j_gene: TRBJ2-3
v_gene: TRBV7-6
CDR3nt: TGTGCCAGCAGCTCGATGGGGACAGGGGAGGATACGCAGTATTTT
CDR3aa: CASSSMGTGEDTQYF

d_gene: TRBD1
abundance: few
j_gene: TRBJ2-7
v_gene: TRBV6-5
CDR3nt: TGTGCCAGCCGGGACAGCAGCTCCTACGAGCAGTACTTC
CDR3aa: CASRDSSSYEQYF

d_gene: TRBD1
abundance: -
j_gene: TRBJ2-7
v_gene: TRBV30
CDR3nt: TGTGCCTGGAGTGGGGGACAGGGAAGCTACGAGCAGTACTTC
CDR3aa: CAWSGGQGSYEQYF

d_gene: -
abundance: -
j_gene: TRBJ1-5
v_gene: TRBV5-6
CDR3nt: TGTGCCAGCAGCTTGAGGCAGGGCAGCAATCAGCCCCAGCATTTT
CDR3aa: CASSLRQGSNQPQHF

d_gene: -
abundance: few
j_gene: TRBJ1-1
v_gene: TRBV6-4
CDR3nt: TGTGCCAGCAGTGAACGAAAGGGGATGGCGAGAACTGAAGCTTTCTTT
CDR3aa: CASSERKGMARTEAFF

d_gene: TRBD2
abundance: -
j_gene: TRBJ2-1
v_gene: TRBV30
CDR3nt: TGTGCCTGGAGAGATAGCGGGAGAGGTGAGCAGTTCTTC
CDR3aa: CAWRDSGRGEQFF

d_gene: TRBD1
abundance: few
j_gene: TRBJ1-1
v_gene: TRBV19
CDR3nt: TGTGCCAGTAACAGGGGAGGCACTGAAGCTTTCTTT
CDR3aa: CASNRGGTEAFF

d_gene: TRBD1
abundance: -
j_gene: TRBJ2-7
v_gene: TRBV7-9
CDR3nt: TGTGCCAGCAGCGGGGGGACAGGGACCTACGAGCAGTACTTC
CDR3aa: CASSGGTGTYEQYF

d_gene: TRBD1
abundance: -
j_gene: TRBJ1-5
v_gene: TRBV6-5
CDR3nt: TGTGCCAGCAGTAGGACAGGGGGACTTCAGCCCCAGCATTTT
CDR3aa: CASSRTGGLQPQHF

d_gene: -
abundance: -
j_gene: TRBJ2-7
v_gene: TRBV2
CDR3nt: TGTGCCAGCAGTGAAGGGTACCGAACATCCTACGAGCAGTACTTC
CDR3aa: CASSEGYRTSYEQYF

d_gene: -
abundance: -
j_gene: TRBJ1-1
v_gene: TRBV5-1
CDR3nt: TGCGCCAGCAGCTTGGGGAGACAGGTTAACACTGAAGCTTTCTTT
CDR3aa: CASSLGRQVNTEAFF

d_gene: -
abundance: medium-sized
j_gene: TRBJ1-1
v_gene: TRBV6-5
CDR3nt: TGTGCCAGCAGTTACAGGGGCTCGTGGACTGAAGCTTTCTTT
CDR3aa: CASSYRGSWTEAFF

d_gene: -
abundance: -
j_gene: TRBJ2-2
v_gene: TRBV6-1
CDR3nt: TGTGCCAGCAGTGAAGTCCTGGGGGGTACCGGGGAGCTGTTTTTT
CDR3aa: CASSEVLGGTGELFF

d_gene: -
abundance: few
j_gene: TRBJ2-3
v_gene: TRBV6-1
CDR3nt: TGTGCCACCCGGGGAGGAGATACGCAGTATTTT
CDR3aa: CATRGGDTQYF

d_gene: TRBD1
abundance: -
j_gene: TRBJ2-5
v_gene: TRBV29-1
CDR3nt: TGCAGCGTCCCGTTCCAGGGGGCTACTGTAGAGACCCAGTACTTC
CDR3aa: CSVPFQGATVETQYF

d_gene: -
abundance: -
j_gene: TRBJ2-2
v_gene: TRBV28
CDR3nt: TGTGCCAGCGGGATACCAGGGGTACCCGGGGAGCTGTTTTTT
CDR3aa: CASGIPGVPGELFF

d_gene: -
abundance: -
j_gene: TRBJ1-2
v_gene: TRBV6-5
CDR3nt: TGTGCCAGCAGTCCCGGACAGAACAATGGCTATGGCTACACCTTC
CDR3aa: CASSPGQNNGYGYTF

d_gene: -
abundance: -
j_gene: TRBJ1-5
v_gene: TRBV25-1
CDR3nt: TGTGCCAGTAAGTTCGGGACACCCAATCAGCCCCAGCATTTT
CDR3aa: CASKFGTPNQPQHF

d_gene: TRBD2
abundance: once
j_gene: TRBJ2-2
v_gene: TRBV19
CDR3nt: TGTGCCAGTAGGGGACTAGCGGGGGGATCGAACACCGGGGAGCTGTTTTTT
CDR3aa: CASRGLAGGSNTGELFF

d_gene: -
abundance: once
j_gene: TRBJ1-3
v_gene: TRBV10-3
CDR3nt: TGTGCCATCAGCGGGGGGGAACCTGGAAACACCATATATTTT
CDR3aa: CAISGGEPGNTIYF

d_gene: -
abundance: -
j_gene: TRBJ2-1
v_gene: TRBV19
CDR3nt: TGTGCCAGTAGTATGAACGGCAGGGGTATCGACAATGAGCAGTTCTTC
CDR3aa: CASSMNGRGIDNEQFF

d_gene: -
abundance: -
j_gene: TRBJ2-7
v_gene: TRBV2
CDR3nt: TGTGCCAGCAGGATGGCCCCCGGCCGACAGGTGGACTTCTACGAGCAGTACTTC
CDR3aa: CASRMAPGRQVDFYEQYF

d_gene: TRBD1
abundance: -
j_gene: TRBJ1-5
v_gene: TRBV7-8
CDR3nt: TGTGCCAGCAGCCGCAGGGGGCGGGCGAGTGAGGATCAGCCCCAGCATTTT
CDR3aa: CASSRRGRASEDQPQHF

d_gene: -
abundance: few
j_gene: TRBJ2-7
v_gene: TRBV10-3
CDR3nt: TGTGCCATCACCTGGGACACTACCTACGAGCAGTACTTC
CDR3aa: CAITWDTTYEQYF

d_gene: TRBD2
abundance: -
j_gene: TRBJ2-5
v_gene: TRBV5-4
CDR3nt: TGTGCCAGCAGCTTGGCGGGTAGCGGGAGGGAGACCCAGTACTTC
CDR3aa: CASSLAGSGRETQYF

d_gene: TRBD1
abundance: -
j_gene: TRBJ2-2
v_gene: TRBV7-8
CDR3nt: TGTGCCAGCAGATTCGAGGGACAGGGGAATGGCGGGGAGCTGTTTTTT
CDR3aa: CASRFEGQGNGGELFF